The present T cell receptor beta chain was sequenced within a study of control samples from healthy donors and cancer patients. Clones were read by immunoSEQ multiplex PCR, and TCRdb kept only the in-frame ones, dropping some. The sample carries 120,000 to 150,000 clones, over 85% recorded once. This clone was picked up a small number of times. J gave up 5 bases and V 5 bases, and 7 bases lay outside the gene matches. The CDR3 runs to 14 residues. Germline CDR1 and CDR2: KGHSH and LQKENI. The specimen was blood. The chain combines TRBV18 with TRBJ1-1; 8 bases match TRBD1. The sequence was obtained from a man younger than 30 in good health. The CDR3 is CASSVGQARTEAFF. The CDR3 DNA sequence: TGTGCCAGCTCAGTGGGACAGGCCAGGACTGAAGCTTTCTTT.